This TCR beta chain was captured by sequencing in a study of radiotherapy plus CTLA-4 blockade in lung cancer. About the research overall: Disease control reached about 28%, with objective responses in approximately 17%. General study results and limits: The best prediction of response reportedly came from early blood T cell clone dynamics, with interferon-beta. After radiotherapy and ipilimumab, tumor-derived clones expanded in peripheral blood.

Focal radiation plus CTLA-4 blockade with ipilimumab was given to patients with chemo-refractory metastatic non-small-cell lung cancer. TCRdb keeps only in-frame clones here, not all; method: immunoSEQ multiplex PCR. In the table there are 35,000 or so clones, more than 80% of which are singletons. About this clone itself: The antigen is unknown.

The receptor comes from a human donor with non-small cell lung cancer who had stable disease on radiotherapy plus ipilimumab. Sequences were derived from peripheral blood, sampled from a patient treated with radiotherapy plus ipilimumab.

The DNA for the CDR3 is TGTGCCAGCAGCTTCGGGGGGATGGGGACTGAAGCTTTCTTT. This sequence encodes CASSFGGMGTEAFF. This chain links TRBV11-2 with TRBJ1-1; TRBD1 is a possible D gene (5 bases). CDR1 is SGHAT, CDR2 FQNNGV, per germline. V lost 3 bases, J lost 5 bases, and 13 bases lay in between. The CDR3 sequence is 14 residues long.